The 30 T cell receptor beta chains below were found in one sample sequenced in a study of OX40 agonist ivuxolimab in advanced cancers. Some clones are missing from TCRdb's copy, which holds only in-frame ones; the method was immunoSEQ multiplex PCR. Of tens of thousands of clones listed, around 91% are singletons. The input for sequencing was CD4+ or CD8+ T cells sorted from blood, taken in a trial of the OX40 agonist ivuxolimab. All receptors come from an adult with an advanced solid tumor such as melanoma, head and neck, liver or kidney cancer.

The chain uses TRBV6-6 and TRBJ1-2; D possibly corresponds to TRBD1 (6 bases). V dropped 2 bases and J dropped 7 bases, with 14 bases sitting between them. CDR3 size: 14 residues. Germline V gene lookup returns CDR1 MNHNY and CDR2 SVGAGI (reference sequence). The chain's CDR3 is CASSYNRAVSGYTF. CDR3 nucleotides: TGTGCCAGCAGTTACAACAGGGCTGTGAGTGGCTACACCTTC.

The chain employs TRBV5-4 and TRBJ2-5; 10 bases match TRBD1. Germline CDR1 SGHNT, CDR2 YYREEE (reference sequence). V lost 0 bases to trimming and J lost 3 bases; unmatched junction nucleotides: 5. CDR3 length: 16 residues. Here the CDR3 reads CASSLGETGGEETQYF. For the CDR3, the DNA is TGTGCCAGCAGCTTGGGGGAGACAGGGGGCGAAGAGACCCAGTACTTC.

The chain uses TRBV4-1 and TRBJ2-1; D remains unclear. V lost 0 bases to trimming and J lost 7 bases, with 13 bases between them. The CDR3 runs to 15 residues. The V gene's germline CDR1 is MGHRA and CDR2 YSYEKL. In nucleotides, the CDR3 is TGCGCCAGCAGCCAAGAGTTGGCAGCGAGGAATGAGCAGTTCTTC. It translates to CASSQELAARNEQFF.

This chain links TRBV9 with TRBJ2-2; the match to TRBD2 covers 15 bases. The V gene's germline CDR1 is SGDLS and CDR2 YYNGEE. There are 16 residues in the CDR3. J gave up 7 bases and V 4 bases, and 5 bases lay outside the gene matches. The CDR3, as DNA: TGTGCCAGCAGCCCACTGGGACTAGCGGGAGGCGGGGAGCTGTTTTTT. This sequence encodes CASSPLGLAGGGELFF. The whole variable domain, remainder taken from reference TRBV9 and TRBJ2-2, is DSGVTQTPKHLITATGQRVTLRCSPRSGDLSVYWYQQSLDQGLQFLIQYYNGEERAKGNILERFSAQQFPDLHSELNLSSLELGDSALYFCASSPLGLAGGGELFFGEGSRLTVL.

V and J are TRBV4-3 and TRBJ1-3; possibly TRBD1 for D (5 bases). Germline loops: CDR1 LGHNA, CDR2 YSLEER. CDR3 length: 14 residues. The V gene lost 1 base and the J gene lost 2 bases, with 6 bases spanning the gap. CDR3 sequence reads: CASSQGGPGNTIYF. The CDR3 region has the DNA TGCGCCAGCAGCCAAGGGGGACCTGGAAACACCATATATTTT.

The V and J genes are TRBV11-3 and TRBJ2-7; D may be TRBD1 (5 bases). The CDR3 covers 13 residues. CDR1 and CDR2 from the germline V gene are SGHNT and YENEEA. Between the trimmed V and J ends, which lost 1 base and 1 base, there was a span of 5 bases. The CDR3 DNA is TGTGCCAGCAGCTTAGGACAGTCCTACGAGCAGTACTTC. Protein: CASSLGQSYEQYF.

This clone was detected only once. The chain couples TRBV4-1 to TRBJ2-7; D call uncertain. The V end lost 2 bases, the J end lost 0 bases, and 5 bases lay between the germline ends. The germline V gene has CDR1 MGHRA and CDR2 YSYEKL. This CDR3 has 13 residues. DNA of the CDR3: TGCGCCAGCAGCCAACTCCTCTCCTACGAGCAGTACTTC. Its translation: CASSQLLSYEQYF.

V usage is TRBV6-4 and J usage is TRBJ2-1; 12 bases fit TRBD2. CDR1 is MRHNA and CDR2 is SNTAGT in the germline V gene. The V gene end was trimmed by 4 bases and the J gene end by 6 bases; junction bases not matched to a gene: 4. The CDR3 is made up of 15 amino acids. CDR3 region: CASSATSGGFNEQFF. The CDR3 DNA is TGTGCCAGCAGTGCGACTAGCGGGGGTTTCAATGAGCAGTTCTTC.

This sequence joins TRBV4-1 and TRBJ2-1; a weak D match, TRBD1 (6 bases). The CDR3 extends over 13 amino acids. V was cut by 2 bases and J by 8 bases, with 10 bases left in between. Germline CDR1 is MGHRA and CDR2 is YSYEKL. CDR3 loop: CASSQLQGHEQFF. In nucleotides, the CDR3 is TGCGCCAGCAGCCAATTACAGGGCCATGAGCAGTTCTTC.

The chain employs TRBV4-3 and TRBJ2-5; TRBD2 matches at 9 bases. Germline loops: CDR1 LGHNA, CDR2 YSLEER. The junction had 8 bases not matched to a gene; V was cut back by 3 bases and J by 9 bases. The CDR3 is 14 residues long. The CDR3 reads CASSHYPKREAQYF. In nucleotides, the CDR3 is TGCGCCAGCAGCCATTACCCAAAGCGGGAGGCCCAGTACTTC.

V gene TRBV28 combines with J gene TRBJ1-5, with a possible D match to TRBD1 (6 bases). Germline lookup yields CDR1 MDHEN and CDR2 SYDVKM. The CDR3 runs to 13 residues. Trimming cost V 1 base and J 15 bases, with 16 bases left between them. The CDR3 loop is CASSLSSGQGRHF. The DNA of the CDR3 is TGTGCCAGCAGTTTATCATCGGGTCAGGGGCGGCATTTT.

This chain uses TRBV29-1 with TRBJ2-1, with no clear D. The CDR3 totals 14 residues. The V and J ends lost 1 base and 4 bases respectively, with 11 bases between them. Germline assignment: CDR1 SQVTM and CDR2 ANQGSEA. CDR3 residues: CSVEAVGIYNEQFF. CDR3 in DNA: TGCAGCGTTGAAGCGGTCGGCATTTACAATGAGCAGTTCTTC.

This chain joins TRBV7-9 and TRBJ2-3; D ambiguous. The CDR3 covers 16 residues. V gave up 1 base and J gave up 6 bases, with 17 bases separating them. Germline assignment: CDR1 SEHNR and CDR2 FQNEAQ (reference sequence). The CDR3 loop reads CASSLVSPGPYDTQYF. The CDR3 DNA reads TGTGCCAGCAGCTTAGTTTCTCCGGGCCCTTACGATACGCAGTATTTT.

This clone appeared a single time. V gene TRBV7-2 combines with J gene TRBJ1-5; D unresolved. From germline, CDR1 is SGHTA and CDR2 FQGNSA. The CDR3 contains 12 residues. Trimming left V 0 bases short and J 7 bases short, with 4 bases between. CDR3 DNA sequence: TGTGCCAGCAGCTTAGCAAGCCAGCCCCAGCATTTT. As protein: CASSLASQPQHF.

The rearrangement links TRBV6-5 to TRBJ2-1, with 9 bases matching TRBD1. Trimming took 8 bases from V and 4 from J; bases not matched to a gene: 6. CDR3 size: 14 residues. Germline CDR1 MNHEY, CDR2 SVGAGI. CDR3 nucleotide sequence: TGTGCCAGCTCGATCGGGACAGGGTACAATGAGCAGTTCTTC. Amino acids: CASSIGTGYNEQFF.

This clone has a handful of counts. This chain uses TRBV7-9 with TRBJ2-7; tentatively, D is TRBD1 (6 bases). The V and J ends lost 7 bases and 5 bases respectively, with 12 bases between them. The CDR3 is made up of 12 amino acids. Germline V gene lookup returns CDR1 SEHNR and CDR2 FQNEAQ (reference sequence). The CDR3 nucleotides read TGTGCCAGCACCCGGACAGTTGACGAGCAGTACTTC. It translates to CASTRTVDEQYF.

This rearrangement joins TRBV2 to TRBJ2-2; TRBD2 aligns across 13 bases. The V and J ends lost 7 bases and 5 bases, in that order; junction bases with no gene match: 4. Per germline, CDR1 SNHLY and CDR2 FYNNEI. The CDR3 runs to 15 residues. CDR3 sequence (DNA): TGTGCCAGCACCGGGACTAGCGGGATTACCGGGGAGCTGTTTTTT. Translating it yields CASTGTSGITGELFF.

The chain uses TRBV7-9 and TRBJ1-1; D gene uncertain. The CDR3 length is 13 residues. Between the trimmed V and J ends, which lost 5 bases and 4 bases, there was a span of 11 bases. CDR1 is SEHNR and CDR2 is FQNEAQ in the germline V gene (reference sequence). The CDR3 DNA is TGTGCCAGCAGCCCAAAAGCGAGCACTGAAGCTTTCTTT. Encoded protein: CASSPKASTEAFF.

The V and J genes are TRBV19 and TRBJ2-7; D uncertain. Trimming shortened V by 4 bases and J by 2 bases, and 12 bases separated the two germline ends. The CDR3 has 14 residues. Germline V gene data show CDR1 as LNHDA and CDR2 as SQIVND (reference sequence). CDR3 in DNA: TGTGCCAGTAGTACCCCGGACGGAACCTACGAGCAGTACTTC. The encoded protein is CASSTPDGTYEQYF.

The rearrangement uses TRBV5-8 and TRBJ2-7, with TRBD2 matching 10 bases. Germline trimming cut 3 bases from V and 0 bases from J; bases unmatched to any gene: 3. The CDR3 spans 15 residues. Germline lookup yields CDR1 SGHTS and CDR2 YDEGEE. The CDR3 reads CASSYASGSSYEQYF. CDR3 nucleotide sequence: TGTGCCAGCAGCTACGCTAGCGGGAGCTCCTACGAGCAGTACTTC.

The CDR3 DNA follows: TGTGCCAGCAGTTACTCGGGCGGAGGAAACACCATATATTTT. Its translation: CASSYSGGGNTIYF. The chain carries TRBV6-5 and TRBJ1-3; no reliable D call. The CDR3 runs 14 residues. Germline V lookup: CDR1 MNHEY, CDR2 SVGAGI. V was trimmed by 0 bases and J by 4 bases, leaving 7 bases between them.

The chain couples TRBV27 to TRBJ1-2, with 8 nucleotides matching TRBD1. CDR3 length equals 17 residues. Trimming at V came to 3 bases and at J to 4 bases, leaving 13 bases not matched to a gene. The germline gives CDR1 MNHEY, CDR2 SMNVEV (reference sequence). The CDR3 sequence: CASSLNSAGTGFYGYTF. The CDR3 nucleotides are TGTGCCAGCAGTTTGAATTCCGCCGGGACAGGATTCTATGGCTACACCTTC.

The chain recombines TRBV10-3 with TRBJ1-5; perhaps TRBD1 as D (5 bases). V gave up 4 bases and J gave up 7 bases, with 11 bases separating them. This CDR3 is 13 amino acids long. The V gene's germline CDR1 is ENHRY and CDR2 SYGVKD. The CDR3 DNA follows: TGTGCCATCAGTGTTGGGGCCGGACAGCCCCAGCATTTT. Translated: CAISVGAGQPQHF.

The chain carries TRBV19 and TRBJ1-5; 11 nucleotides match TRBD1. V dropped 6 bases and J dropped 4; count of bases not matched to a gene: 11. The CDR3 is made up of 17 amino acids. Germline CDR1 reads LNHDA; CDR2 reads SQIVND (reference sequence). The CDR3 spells CASSEWTGGNPNQPQHF. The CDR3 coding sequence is TGTGCCAGTAGCGAATGGACAGGGGGCAACCCTAATCAGCCCCAGCATTTT.

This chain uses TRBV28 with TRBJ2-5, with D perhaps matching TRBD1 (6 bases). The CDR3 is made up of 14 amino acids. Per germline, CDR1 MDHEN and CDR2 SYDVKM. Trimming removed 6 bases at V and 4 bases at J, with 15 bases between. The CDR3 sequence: CASRYLAGAETQYF. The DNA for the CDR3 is TGTGCCAGCAGGTATCTCGCAGGGGCAGAGACCCAGTACTTC.

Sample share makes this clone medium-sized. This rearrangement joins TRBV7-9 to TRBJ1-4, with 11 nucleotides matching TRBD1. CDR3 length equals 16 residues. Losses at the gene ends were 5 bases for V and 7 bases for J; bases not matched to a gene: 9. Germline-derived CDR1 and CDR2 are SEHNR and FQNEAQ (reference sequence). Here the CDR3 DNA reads TGTGCCAGCAGCACCGGACAGGGGGCGCTTTCTGAAAAACTGTTTTTT. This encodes CASSTGQGALSEKLFF.

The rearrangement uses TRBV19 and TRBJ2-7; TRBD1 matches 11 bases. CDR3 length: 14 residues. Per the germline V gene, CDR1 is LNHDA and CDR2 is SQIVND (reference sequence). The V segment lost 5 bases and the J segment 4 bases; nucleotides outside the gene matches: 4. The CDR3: CASSSGTGGYEQYF. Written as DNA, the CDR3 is TGTGCCAGTAGTTCCGGGACAGGGGGTTACGAGCAGTACTTC. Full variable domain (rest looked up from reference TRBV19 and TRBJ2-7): DGGITQSPKYLFRKEGQNVTLSCEQNLNHDAMYWYRQDPGQGLRLIYYSQIVNDFQKGDIAEGYSVSREKKESFPLTVTSAQKNPTAFYLCASSSGTGGYEQYFGPGTRLTVT.

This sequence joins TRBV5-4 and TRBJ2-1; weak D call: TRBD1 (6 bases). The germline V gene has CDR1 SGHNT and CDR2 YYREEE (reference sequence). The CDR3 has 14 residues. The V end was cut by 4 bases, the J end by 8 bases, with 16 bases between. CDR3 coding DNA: TGTGCCAGCAGCCTAGGGACATTCCTGGATGAGCAGTTCTTC. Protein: CASSLGTFLDEQFF.

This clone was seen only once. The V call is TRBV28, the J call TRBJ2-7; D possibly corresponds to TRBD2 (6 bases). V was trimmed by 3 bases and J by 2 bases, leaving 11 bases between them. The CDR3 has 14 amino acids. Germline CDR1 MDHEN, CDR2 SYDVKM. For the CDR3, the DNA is TGTGCCAGCAGTTTGGTGGGGGGTACCTACGAGCAGTACTTC. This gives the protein CASSLVGGTYEQYF.

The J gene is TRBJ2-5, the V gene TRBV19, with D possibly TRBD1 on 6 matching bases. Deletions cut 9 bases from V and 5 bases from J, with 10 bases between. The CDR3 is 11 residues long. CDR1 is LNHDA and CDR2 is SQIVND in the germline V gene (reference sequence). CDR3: CASRGQETQYF. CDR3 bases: TGTGCCAGCAGGGGCCAGGAGACCCAGTACTTC.